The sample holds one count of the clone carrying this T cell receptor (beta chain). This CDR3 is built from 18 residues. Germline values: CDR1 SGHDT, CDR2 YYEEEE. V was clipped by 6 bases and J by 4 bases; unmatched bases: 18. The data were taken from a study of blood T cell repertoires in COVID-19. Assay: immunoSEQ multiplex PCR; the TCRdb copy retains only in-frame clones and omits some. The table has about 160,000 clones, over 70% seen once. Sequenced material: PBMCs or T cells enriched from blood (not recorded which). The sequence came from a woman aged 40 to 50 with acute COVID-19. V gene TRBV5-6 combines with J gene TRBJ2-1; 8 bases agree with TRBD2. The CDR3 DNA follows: TGTGCCAGCAATGGCCGGGGGGGAGCCTTACTATATTACAATGAGCAGTTCTTC. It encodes CASNGRGGALLYYNEQFF.